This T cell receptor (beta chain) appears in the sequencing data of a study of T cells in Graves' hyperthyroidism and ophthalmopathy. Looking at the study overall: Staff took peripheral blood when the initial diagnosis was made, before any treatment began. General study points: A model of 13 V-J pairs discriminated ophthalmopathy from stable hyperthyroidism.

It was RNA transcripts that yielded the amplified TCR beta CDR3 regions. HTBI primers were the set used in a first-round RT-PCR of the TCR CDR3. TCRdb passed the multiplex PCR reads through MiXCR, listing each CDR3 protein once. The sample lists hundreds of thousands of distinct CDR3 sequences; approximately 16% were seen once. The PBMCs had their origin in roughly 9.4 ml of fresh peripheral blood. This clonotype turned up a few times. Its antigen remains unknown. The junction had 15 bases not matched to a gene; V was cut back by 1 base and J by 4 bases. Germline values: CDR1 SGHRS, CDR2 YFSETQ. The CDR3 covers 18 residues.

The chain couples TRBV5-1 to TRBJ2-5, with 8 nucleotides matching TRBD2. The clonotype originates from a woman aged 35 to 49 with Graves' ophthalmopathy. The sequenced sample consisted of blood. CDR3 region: CASSLRRRSGSIIETQYF. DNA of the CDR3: TGCGCCAGCAGCTTGAGGAGGCGCAGCGGGAGTATCATAGAGACCCAGTACTTC.